This T cell receptor beta chain derives from a study of T-cell reconstitution after alpha-beta-depleted transplantation in children. The study's findings and limits: Newly produced T cells mostly provided counts and TCRbeta diversity after one year, as hyperexpanded clones declined. Several hundred expanded graft clones reportedly gave rise to the alpha-beta T cells present about two months after transplant. Elevated TCRbeta diversity at day 60 was traced, in some patients, to surviving recipient T cells and thymic progenitors.

About this clonotype itself: Its antigen is currently unknown.

CDR3 length: 13 amino acids. The authors prepared the TCRbeta library with unique molecular identifiers. MiXCR, run by TCRdb on the PCR reads, gives a single entry per CDR3 protein. The sample holds hundreds of thousands of distinct CDR3 sequences, 20% to 25% seen once. The sequencing used PBMCs, mostly from graft donor cells, collected 360 days after TCRalphabeta/CD19-depleted stem cell transplant. The receptor was derived from a boy under two years old who had a stem cell transplant for acute myeloid leukemia, so the T cells may come from the graft donor. The chain carries TRBV21-1 and TRBJ1-2; TRBD1 is the table's D call and was not checked against the DNA. TRBV21-1 is designated a pseudogene. The chain's CDR3 is CASSKGTISGYTF. In DNA form, the CDR3 reads TGTGCCAGCAGCAAAGGGACAATATCTGGCTACACCTTC.